This TCR beta chain stems from a study of blood T cell repertoires in COVID-19. Looking at the study overall: Acute-phase and convalescent COVID-19 samples originated in the United States, Italy and Spain.

V lost 11 bases, J lost 0 bases, and 22 bases lay in between. CDR3 size: 16 residues. In the source study's methods: Estimated nucleated cell counts came from reference gene primer amplification. Here immunoSEQ multiplex PCR was the method, and the copy in TCRdb shows in-frame clones only, minus some. That table is the source of V, J and clone size, and D and trimming were worked out from the DNA. The repertoire consists of over 45,000 clones, with over 75% occurring once and the leading ten covering roughly an eighth. This sequence joins TRBV23-1 and TRBJ1-1; no clear D gene. TRBV23-1 counts as an open reading frame of uncertain function. The sequenced material came from peripheral blood. The TCR comes from a woman aged 60-75 years with active COVID-19. The CDR3 reads CAFTKASRYVNTEAFF. CDR3 nucleotides: TGCGCCTTTACTAAGGCTTCTCGATATGTGAACACTGAAGCTTTCTTT.